The 25 T cell receptor beta chains in this list originate from one sample, sequenced in a study of brain T cells in children with intractable seizures. Data came from immunoSEQ multiplex PCR; TCRdb stores just in-frame clones and leaves some out. The sample carries about 340,000 clones, roughly 92% recorded once. Time point in this sample: blood from clinic visit 5 months post-surgery; TSC patient then seizure free. The sample here was peripheral blood, taken more than 4 months after surgery. These receptors were collected from a boy younger than two with tuberous sclerosis and intractable seizures.

V is TRBV6-5 and J is TRBJ1-1; perhaps TRBD1 as D (5 bases). CDR1 is MNHEY, CDR2 SVGAGI, per germline. This CDR3 is built from 14 residues. V gave up 6 bases and J gave up 3 bases, with 14 bases separating them. The CDR3 nucleotides are TGTGCCAGCAGACCCGAGGGGCGGCACACTGAAGCTTTCTTT. It translates to CASRPEGRHTEAFF.

The rearrangement links TRBV10-3 to TRBJ1-2; 9 bases are a match to TRBD1. V dropped 3 bases and J dropped 8; count of bases not matched to a gene: 7. Per germline, CDR1 ENHRY and CDR2 SYGVKD. The CDR3 extends over 14 amino acids. The CDR3 region has the DNA TGTGCCATCAGTGAACTCCGGGACAGGGCCGGCTACACCTTC. It specifies CAISELRDRAGYTF.

This clone was counted between two and nine times. The gene calls are TRBV7-9 and TRBJ2-7; possibly TRBD1 or TRBD2 for D (5 bases each). Germline values: CDR1 SEHNR, CDR2 FQNEAQ (reference sequence). The length of the CDR3 is 13 residues. Trimming stripped 11 bases from V and 9 bases from J, with 23 bases between. The CDR3, as DNA: TGTGCCGAAAAAAATCGGGACCGACCGAGGCAGTACTTC. It encodes CAEKNRDRPRQYF.

V and J are TRBV18 and TRBJ1-5; no clear D gene. CDR1 is KGHSH and CDR2 is LQKENI in the germline V gene. V was cut by 4 bases and J by 0 bases, with 7 bases left in between. This CDR3 has 14 residues. The CDR3 is CASSQQYSNQPQHF. CDR3 bases: TGTGCCAGCTCACAACAGTATAGCAATCAGCCCCAGCATTTT. The whole variable domain, remainder taken from reference TRBV18 and TRBJ1-5, is NAGVMQNPRHLVRRRGQEARLRCSPMKGHSHVYWYRQLPEEGLKFMVYLQKENIIDESGMPKERFSAEFPKEGPSILRIQQVVRGDSAAYFCASSQQYSNQPQHFGDGTRLSIL.

The J gene is TRBJ2-3, the V gene TRBV7-2, with 13 bases lining up with TRBD2. The CDR3 is 15 residues long. Unmatched junction bases numbered 3, after V lost 5 bases and J lost 4 bases. Germline CDR1 is SGHTA and CDR2 is FQGNSA. The CDR3 spells CASSIGLAGADTQYF. The CDR3 DNA sequence: TGTGCCAGCAGCATAGGACTAGCGGGGGCAGATACGCAGTATTTT. Using reference TRBV7-2 and TRBJ2-3 for the parts outside the CDR3, the full variable domain is GAGVSQSPSNKVTEKGKDVELRCDPISGHTALYWYRQSLGQGLEFLIYFQGNSAPDKSGLPSDRFSAERTGGSVSTLTIQRTQQEDSAVYLCASSIGLAGADTQYFGPGTRLTVL.

This rearrangement joins TRBV2 to TRBJ2-7; no reliable D call. The CDR3 runs to 11 residues. Germline V gene sequence: CDR1 SNHLY, CDR2 FYNNEI. Trimming took 8 bases from V and 1 from J, leaving 6 bases between them. The CDR3 sequence: CASRESYEQYF. CDR3 nucleotides: TGTGCCAGCCGAGAATCCTACGAGCAGTACTTC.

This chain links TRBV2 with TRBJ1-2; D may be TRBD1 (5 bases). Trimming took 1 base from V and 2 from J, leaving 14 bases between them. The length of the CDR3 is 16 residues. In germline, CDR1 is SNHLY, CDR2 FYNNEI. CDR3 nucleotide sequence: TGTGCCAGCAGTGAAGGGGGTGGGGCAGGCAACTATGGCTACACCTTC. It codes for CASSEGGGAGNYGYTF.

In DNA, the CDR3 is TGTGCCACCAGCAAAAGCGTAATTCTTGACGAGCAGTACTTC. Residues: CATSKSVILDEQYF. This rearrangement joins TRBV15 to TRBJ2-7; D ambiguous. Germline V gene sequence: CDR1 LNHNV, CDR2 YYDKDF (reference sequence). The germline V and J ends were trimmed by 4 bases and 5 bases, with 15 bases remaining between them. The CDR3 length is 14 residues.

The genes are TRBV5-6 and TRBJ1-1, with D possibly being TRBD1 (6 bases). The length of the CDR3 is 13 residues. Germline values: CDR1 SGHDT, CDR2 YYEEEE. Trimming pared 5 bases from V and 5 bases from J, leaving 13 bases between. Here the CDR3 DNA reads TGTGCCAGCAGAAAGGGGACACTTACTGAAGCTTTCTTT. Its translation: CASRKGTLTEAFF.

The V and J genes are TRBV11-2 and TRBJ1-1; the D is unclear. The CDR3 contains 13 residues. Germline CDR1 and CDR2: SGHAT and FQNNGV. Trimming pared 2 bases from V and 10 bases from J, leaving 14 bases between. The CDR3 DNA reads as TGTGCCAGCAGCTTAATTCCAGGCCCGACAGCTTTCTTT. Translation: CASSLIPGPTAFF.

The CDR3 DNA follows: TGTGCCACCAGTGATGGAGGGACAGGGCTCACCGGGGAGCTGTTTTTT. Its translation: CATSDGGTGLTGELFF. The chain carries TRBV24-1 and TRBJ2-2, with TRBD1 identical over 9 bases. CDR3 length equals 16 residues. Germline V gene data show CDR1 as KGHDR and CDR2 as SFDVKD. V shed 3 bases and J 4 bases; nucleotides not matched to a gene: 5.

The rearrangement links TRBV11-2 to TRBJ2-1, with 8 positions matching TRBD2. V lost 5 bases and J lost 0; bases outside the gene matches: 12. Germline CDR1 and CDR2: SGHAT and FQNNGV. The CDR3 runs to 18 residues. CDR3 loop: CASSPRGVAGPSYNEQFF. The DNA for the CDR3 is TGTGCCAGCAGCCCCCGGGGGGTAGCGGGACCCTCCTACAATGAGCAGTTCTTC. Full variable domain (outside the CDR3, taken from reference TRBV11-2 and TRBJ2-1): EAGVAQSPRYKIIEKRQSVAFWCNPISGHATLYWYQQILGQGPKLLIQFQNNGVVDDSQLPKDRFSAERLKGVDSTLKIQPAKLEDSAVYLCASSPRGVAGPSYNEQFFGPGTRLTVL.

The chain couples TRBV21-1 to TRBJ1-2; the DNA was not used to check the table's D call, TRBD1. TRBV21-1 is labeled a pseudogene. CDR3 size: 15 residues. The CDR3 reads CASNLGQKGHYGYTF. The CDR3 DNA is TGTGCCAGCAACTTGGGGCAGAAGGGCCACTATGGCTACACCTTC.

A note on this clone: Other nucleotide sequences from this sample produce the same CDR3. CDR3 DNA: TGTGCCTGGAGTGTGAGGGGAACTGAAGCTTTCTTT. It encodes CAWSVRGTEAFF. The J gene is TRBJ1-1, the V gene TRBV30; tentative D call: TRBD1 (5 bases). The V gene lost 0 bases and the J gene lost 5 bases, with 7 bases spanning the gap. Per the germline V gene, CDR1 is GTSNPN and CDR2 is SVGIG (reference sequence). There are 12 residues in the CDR3.

This clone was observed a single time. The V and J genes are TRBV6-6 and TRBJ1-2, with D tentatively TRBD1 (6 bases). The V gene's germline CDR1 is MNHNY and CDR2 SVGAGI (reference sequence). Trimming took off 6 bases at V and 5 bases at J, with 7 bases between the two ends. The CDR3 is 11 amino acids. The CDR3 spells CASRTGYGYTF. The CDR3 DNA is TGTGCCAGCAGAACAGGGTATGGCTACACCTTC.

The chain combines TRBV9 with TRBJ2-2; 7 nucleotides agree with TRBD2. The V segment lost 2 bases and the J segment 6 bases; nucleotides outside the gene matches: 16. The CDR3 covers 18 residues. CDR1 and CDR2 (germline): SGDLS, YYNGEE. In DNA form, the CDR3 reads TGTGCCAGCAGCGTCACCGGTCGGCGGGGGAACGGTCCCGGGGAGCTGTTTTTT. Protein: CASSVTGRRGNGPGELFF.

There are a few counts of this clone. The DNA of the CDR3 is TGTGCCAGCAGCTTTCCGGACAGTGGCGGCTACACCTTC. This codes for CASSFPDSGGYTF. This chain uses TRBV5-4 with TRBJ1-2; D possibly corresponds to TRBD1 (6 bases). CDR1 and CDR2 from the germline V gene are SGHNT and YYREEE (reference sequence). V lost 2 bases and J lost 8, with 13 bases in between. The CDR3 covers 13 residues.

The chain recombines TRBV27 with TRBJ2-3, with TRBD2 matching over 10 bases. Germline values: CDR1 MNHEY, CDR2 SMNVEV (reference sequence). J lost 2 bases, V lost 7 bases, and 9 bases had no gene match. This CDR3 is built from 16 residues. The CDR3 nucleotides read TGTGCCAGCAAAGGGAGGCTAGCGGGGGTCACAGATACGCAGTATTTT. Translation gives CASKGRLAGVTDTQYF.

This chain uses TRBV24-1 with TRBJ2-5; the D is unclear. The CDR3 covers 9 residues. The germline CDR1 and CDR2 sequences are KGHDR and SFDVKD. V lost 4 bases, J lost 7 bases, and 0 bases lay in between. The CDR3 sequence: CATSETQYF. The CDR3 nucleotides read TGTGCCACCAGTGAGACCCAGTACTTC.

The chain combines TRBV6-6 with TRBJ2-7; 7 positions match TRBD2. Per germline, CDR1 MNHNY and CDR2 SVGAGI (reference sequence). The CDR3 covers 14 residues. Trimming cost V 4 bases and J 2 bases; bases outside gene matches: 5. The CDR3 reads CASSSAGVTYEQYF. The CDR3 nucleotides read TGTGCCAGCAGTTCTGCGGGAGTCACCTACGAGCAGTACTTC.

The chain recombines TRBV7-2 with TRBJ2-7; tentative D call: TRBD1 (6 bases). Per the germline V gene, CDR1 is SGHTA and CDR2 is FQGNSA. With 5 bases removed from V and 0 bases from J, the gap between germline ends came to 11 bases. The CDR3 extends over 14 amino acids. The CDR3 loop reads CASSPAGVSYEQYF. The CDR3 DNA reads TGTGCCAGCAGCCCCGCAGGGGTCTCCTACGAGCAGTACTTC. Full variable domain (rest looked up from reference TRBV7-2 and TRBJ2-7): GAGVSQSPSNKVTEKGKDVELRCDPISGHTALYWYRQSLGQGLEFLIYFQGNSAPDKSGLPSDRFSAERTGGSVSTLTIQRTQQEDSAVYLCASSPAGVSYEQYFGPGTRLTVT.

This clone was counted a single time. The V and J genes are TRBV10-2 and TRBJ2-7; 7 nucleotides match TRBD1. CDR1 is WSHSY and CDR2 is SAAADI in the germline V gene. This CDR3 comprises 14 residues. Germline trimming cut 9 bases from V and 7 bases from J; bases unmatched to any gene: 15. CDR3 protein: CASGGQPLRWEQYF. In DNA form, the CDR3 reads TGCGCCAGTGGGGGACAGCCCCTTAGGTGGGAGCAGTACTTC.

Of note for this clone: This sample includes further DNA sequences coding for the same CDR3. The rearrangement uses TRBV4-1 and TRBJ2-1; TRBD2 aligns across 7 bases. Germline values: CDR1 MGHRA, CDR2 YSYEKL. V was pared by 3 bases and J by 0 bases, with 5 bases of the junction left unmatched. CDR3 length: 16 residues. This chain's CDR3 is CASSQVGGSSYNEQFF. CDR3 nucleotides: TGCGCCAGCAGCCAGGTGGGGGGGAGCTCCTACAATGAGCAGTTCTTC.

This clone has only a few counts. CDR3 in DNA: TGTGCCAGTAGTATAGATCCATGGGACAGGATCAATCAGCCCCAGCATTTT. Its protein is CASSIDPWDRINQPQHF. The V and J genes are TRBV19 and TRBJ1-5; TRBD1 matches at 8 bases. The V segment lost 0 bases and the J segment 3 bases; nucleotides outside the gene matches: 7. The CDR3 has 17 residues. Germline V gives CDR1 LNHDA, CDR2 SQIVND (reference sequence).

The J gene is TRBJ2-1, the V gene TRBV2, with TRBD2 matching 10 bases. Germline CDR1 SNHLY, CDR2 FYNNEI. This CDR3 comprises 18 residues. The trim removed 4 bases at V and 8 bases at J, leaving 17 bases unmatched. CDR3 sequence: CASSVVAGRSGGAHEQFF. The CDR3 DNA follows: TGTGCCAGCAGTGTTGTTGCCGGCAGGAGCGGGGGGGCTCATGAGCAGTTCTTC. Using reference TRBV2 and TRBJ2-1 for the parts outside the CDR3, the full variable domain is EPEVTQTPSHQVTQMGQEVILRCVPISNHLYFYWYRQILGQKVEFLVSFYNNEISEKSEIFDDQFSVERPDGSNFTLKIRSTKLEDSAMYFCASSVVAGRSGGAHEQFFGPGTRLTVL.